This passage covers 4 T cell receptor beta chains from one sample sequenced in a study of T cells expressing NK-cell markers. TCRdb reprocessed the 5' RACE reads and reports one entry per CDR3 protein, with no DNA. Its table records approximately 440,000 distinct CDR3 sequences. Sequencing was carried out using blood T cells: a sorted CD56 or NKG2C T cell subset, CD4+ or CD8+ T cells, or bulk PBMC T cells (not recorded which). The receptor set was obtained from a woman aged 45-59 years in good health.

The chain employs TRBV5-1 and TRBJ2-7; TCRdb designates TRBD2, a call that cannot be tested without DNA. Germline values: CDR1 SGHRS, CDR2 YFSETQ. The CDR3 has 17 residues. This CDR3 is CASRPGLAGGLSYEQYF.

CDR3 sequence reads: CASKGEGYAEQFF. This chain connects TRBV12-3 or TRBV12-4 to TRBJ2-1; the TRBD2 assignment by TCRdb is unverifiable without DNA. The CDR3 runs 13 residues.

The V call is TRBV5-1, the J call TRBJ1-3; lacking DNA, the TRBD1 call made by TCRdb goes unchecked. CDR3 length equals 15 residues. Germline CDR1 reads SGHRS; CDR2 reads YFSETQ. CDR3 residues: CASYEGRSSGNTIYF.

The chain carries TRBV7-8 and TRBJ2-4; absent DNA, TCRdb's TRBD1 call cannot be checked. Germline CDR1 and CDR2: SGHVS and FQNEAQ. CDR3 length: 13 residues. Here the CDR3 reads CASSEQGENIQYF.